The 17 T cell receptor beta chains below come from one sample, sequenced in a study of cytomegalovirus exposure and HLA in healthy donors. The PCR ran on 60 Vbeta and 13 Jbeta primers. Profiling relied on immunoSEQ multiplex PCR, and the TCRdb table lists in-frame clones only, not all of them. The sample carries 150,000 to 200,000 clones, 60% to 75% recorded once. Sequencing used PBMCs. The source is a woman aged 50 to 60 in good health and CMV-seropositive.

The rearrangement uses TRBV29-1 and TRBJ1-1; 11 bases align to TRBD1. The CDR3 runs 15 residues. Germline CDR1 and CDR2: SQVTM and ANQGSEA. V was pared by 4 bases and J by 1 base, with 5 bases of the junction left unmatched. CDR3 protein: CSVGRTGGRNTEAFF. CDR3 DNA: TGCAGCGTTGGAAGGACAGGGGGCCGGAACACTGAAGCTTTCTTT.

This clone was seen a few times. The chain uses TRBV7-3 and TRBJ2-5; weak D call: TRBD1 (7 bases). The CDR3 spans 17 residues. V shed 1 base and J shed 5 bases, with 20 bases lying between them. In germline, CDR1 is SGHTA, CDR2 FQGTGA. CDR3 residues: CASSLKGGPGGLETQYF. CDR3 sequence (DNA): TGTGCCAGCAGCTTAAAGGGCGGGCCAGGGGGACTGGAGACCCAGTACTTC.

In its sample, this clone was seen a few times. The chain is built from TRBV7-3 and TRBJ2-7; 12 bases map to TRBD1. The germline CDR1 and CDR2 sequences are SGHTA and FQGTGA. The CDR3 totals 16 residues. The ends lost 2 bases at V and 6 bases at J; junction bases unmatched: 8. DNA of the CDR3: TGTGCCAGCAGCTTATCTGGGGGACAGGGGGCGGGCGAGCAGTACTTC. Its protein product is CASSLSGGQGAGEQYF.

This clone has only a few counts. The chain carries TRBV9 and TRBJ2-1; a weak D match, TRBD1 (6 bases). Germline values: CDR1 SGDLS, CDR2 YYNGEE. V dropped 5 bases and J dropped 1 base, with 13 bases sitting between them. The CDR3 has 15 residues. The chain's CDR3 is CASSETGSSYNEQFF. The CDR3 DNA reads as TGTGCCAGCAGTGAGACAGGCTCGTCCTACAATGAGCAGTTCTTC.

The chain joins TRBV5-1 to TRBJ2-3, with 13 bases aligning to TRBD2. This CDR3 spans 19 amino acids. Germline lookup yields CDR1 SGHRS and CDR2 YFSETQ. J gave up 7 bases and V 4 bases, and 18 bases lay outside the gene matches. For the CDR3, the DNA is TGCGCCAGCAGCGGATCGACCCCAACTACTAGCGGGGGGGTATATACGCAGTATTTT. Translated: CASSGSTPTTSGGVYTQYF.

V and J are TRBV9 and TRBJ2-2; D is unclear. V dropped 0 bases and J dropped 3 bases, with 6 bases sitting between them. Germline V gene sequence: CDR1 SGDLS, CDR2 YYNGEE. The CDR3 contains 14 residues. CDR3 DNA: TGTGCCAGCAGCGTAGGGGCAGACACCGGGGAGCTGTTTTTT. It is translated as CASSVGADTGELFF.

The rearrangement uses TRBV6-1 and TRBJ1-1; 11 nucleotides match TRBD1. After removal of 4 bases from V and 5 bases from J, the junction contained 6 bases not matched to a gene. The V gene's germline CDR1 is MNHNS and CDR2 SASEGT. This CDR3 has 15 amino acids. The CDR3: CASSARTGGFTEAFF. DNA for the CDR3: TGTGCCAGCAGTGCTCGGACAGGGGGCTTTACTGAAGCTTTCTTT.

The chain carries TRBV30 and TRBJ1-1, with D uncertain. The germline gives CDR1 GTSNPN, CDR2 SVGIG (reference sequence). With 5 bases removed from V and 5 bases from J, the gap between germline ends came to 15 bases. This CDR3 comprises 13 residues. In DNA, the CDR3 is TGTGCCTGGGGCCTTGGGCGCGGGACTGAAGCTTTCTTT. Translation: CAWGLGRGTEAFF.

This chain links TRBV5-1 with TRBJ2-7, with TRBD2 identical over 8 bases. This CDR3 comprises 16 residues. Trimming at V came to 0 bases and at J to 2 bases, leaving 7 bases not matched to a gene. Germline CDR1 SGHRS, CDR2 YFSETQ. The CDR3 DNA reads TGCGCCAGCAGCTTGGGTTGGGGCGGGGGGCCCTACGAGCAGTACTTC. Protein product: CASSLGWGGGPYEQYF.

The rearrangement links TRBV2 to TRBJ1-2; D might be TRBD1 (6 bases). Germline V gene data show CDR1 as SNHLY and CDR2 as FYNNEI. CDR3 length: 13 residues. The ends were cut back, 8 bases at V and 4 bases at J, with 14 bases in the middle. In DNA, the CDR3 is TGTGCCAGCGAAGGACAGCCCGGCTATGGCTACACCTTC. Encoded protein: CASEGQPGYGYTF. Together with reference TRBV2 and TRBJ1-2, the CDR3 gives the full variable domain: EPEVTQTPSHQVTQMGQEVILRCVPISNHLYFYWYRQILGQKVEFLVSFYNNEISEKSEIFDDQFSVERPDGSNFTLKIRSTKLEDSAMYFCASEGQPGYGYTFGSGTRLTVV.

CDR3: CASKRSPETQYF. DNA of the CDR3: TGTGCCAGCAAGAGGAGTCCAGAGACCCAGTACTTC. The chain carries TRBV28 and TRBJ2-5; D is ambiguous. Deletions cut 7 bases from V and 4 bases from J, with 10 bases between. In germline, CDR1 is MDHEN, CDR2 SYDVKM. This CDR3 region has 12 residues.

A few counts support this clone. The chain carries TRBV4-1 and TRBJ1-2; 8 bases are shared with TRBD1. CDR1 is MGHRA and CDR2 is YSYEKL in the germline V gene. The CDR3 is 16 amino acids. V lost 0 bases to trimming and J lost 0 bases; unmatched junction nucleotides: 3. CDR3 DNA: TGCGCCAGCAGCCAAGATGAGACAGGGGCTAACTATGGCTACACCTTC. Translated, it gives CASSQDETGANYGYTF.

This chain links TRBV20-1 with TRBJ2-5; D remains ambiguous. The CDR3 spans 11 residues. Trimming took off 1 base at V and 3 bases at J, with 3 bases between the two ends. The V gene's germline CDR1 is DFQATT and CDR2 SNEGSKA (reference sequence). The chain's CDR3 is CSARAEETQYF. The CDR3 DNA is TGCAGTGCTAGAGCCGAAGAGACCCAGTACTTC.

J is TRBJ1-5 and V is TRBV30, with D unclear. V was pared by 0 bases and J by 3 bases, with 6 bases between. CDR1 is GTSNPN, CDR2 SVGIG, per germline (reference sequence). There are 13 residues in the CDR3. CDR3 DNA sequence: TGTGCCTGGAGTGTACACCCCAATCAGCCCCAGCATTTT. Translated: CAWSVHPNQPQHF.

V usage is TRBV5-1 and J usage is TRBJ2-5; 9 positions agree with TRBD1. Germline CDR1 and CDR2: SGHRS and YFSETQ. This CDR3 spans 14 amino acids. The junction had 3 bases not matched to a gene; V was cut back by 4 bases and J by 2 bases. The DNA of the CDR3 is TGCGCCAGCAGCCGGACAGGGGCACAAGAGACCCAGTACTTC. It yields the protein CASSRTGAQETQYF.

V is TRBV18 and J is TRBJ1-2; D uncertain. The CDR3 loop spans 13 amino acids. Germline CDR1 is KGHSH and CDR2 is LQKENI. V was cut by 9 bases and J by 2 bases, with 13 bases left in between. The CDR3 nucleotides are TGTGCCAGTCACACCGGAGGGAACTATGGCTACACCTTC. Protein product: CASHTGGNYGYTF.

The rearrangement links TRBV27 to TRBJ1-6; D not certain. The CDR3 is 15 amino acids. Trimming pared 4 bases from V and 4 bases from J, leaving 11 bases between. Germline V lookup: CDR1 MNHEY, CDR2 SMNVEV (reference sequence). The CDR3 protein is CASSSPLAYNSPLHF. The CDR3 DNA reads as TGTGCCAGCAGTTCCCCCCTGGCATATAATTCACCCCTCCACTTT.